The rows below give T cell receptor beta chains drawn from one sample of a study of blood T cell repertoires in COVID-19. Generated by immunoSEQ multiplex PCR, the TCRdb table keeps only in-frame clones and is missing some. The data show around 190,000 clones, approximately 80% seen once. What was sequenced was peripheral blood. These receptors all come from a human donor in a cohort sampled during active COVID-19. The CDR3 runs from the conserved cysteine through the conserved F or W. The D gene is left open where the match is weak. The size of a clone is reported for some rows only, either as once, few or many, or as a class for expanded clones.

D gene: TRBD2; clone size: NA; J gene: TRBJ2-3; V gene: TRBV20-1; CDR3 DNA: TGCAGTGCTAGTAGAGCGGGGGGGCGGGATACGCAGTATTTT; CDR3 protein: CSASRAGGRDTQYF
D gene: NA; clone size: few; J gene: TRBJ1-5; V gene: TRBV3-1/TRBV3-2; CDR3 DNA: TGTGCCAGCAGCCAGGGTGACTCTCAGCCCCAGCATTTT; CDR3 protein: CASSQGDSQPQHF
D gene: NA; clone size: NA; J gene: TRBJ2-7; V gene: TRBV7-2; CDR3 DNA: TGTGCCAGCAGCTTAGTGGTGACAGACTCCTACGAGCAGTACTTC; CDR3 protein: CASSLVVTDSYEQYF
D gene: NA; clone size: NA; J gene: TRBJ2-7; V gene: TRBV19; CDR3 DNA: TGTGCCAGTAGTGAACCGGGACTTACCTCCTACGAGCAGTACTTC; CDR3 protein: CASSEPGLTSYEQYF
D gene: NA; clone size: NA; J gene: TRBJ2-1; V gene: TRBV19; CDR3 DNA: TGTGCCAGTAGACCCGTTGGTAGCAATGAGCAGTTCTTC; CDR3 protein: CASRPVGSNEQFF
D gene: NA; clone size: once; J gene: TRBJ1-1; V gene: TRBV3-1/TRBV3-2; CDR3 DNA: TGTGCCAGCAGCCAAGGCAGGGGAAACACTGAAGCTTTCTTT; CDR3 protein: CASSQGRGNTEAFF
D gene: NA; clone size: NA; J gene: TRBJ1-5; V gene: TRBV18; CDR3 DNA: TGTGCCAGCTCACCATCAACGAGTGTCAATCAGCCCCAGCATTTT; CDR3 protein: CASSPSTSVNQPQHF
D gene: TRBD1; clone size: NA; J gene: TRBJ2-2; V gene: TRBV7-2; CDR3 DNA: TGTGCCAGCAGCAAAGCCGGGACAGAGACAACCGGGGAGCTGTTTTTT; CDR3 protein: CASSKAGTETTGELFF
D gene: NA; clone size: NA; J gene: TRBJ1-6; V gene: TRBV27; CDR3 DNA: TGTGCCAGCAGTTTCTTGAATTCACCCCTCCACTTT; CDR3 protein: CASSFLNSPLHF
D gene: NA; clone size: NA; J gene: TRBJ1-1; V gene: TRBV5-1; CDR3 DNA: TGCGCCAGCAGCTTAGGGGGGAACACTGAAGCTTTCTTT; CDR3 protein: CASSLGGNTEAFF
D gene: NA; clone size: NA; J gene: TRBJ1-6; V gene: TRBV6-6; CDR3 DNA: TGTGCCAGCAGTCCCCCGGACAGACCCCCTTATAATTCACCCCTCCACTTT; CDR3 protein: CASSPPDRPPYNSPLHF
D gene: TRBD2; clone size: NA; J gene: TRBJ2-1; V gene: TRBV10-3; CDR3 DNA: TGTGCCATCAGTGATCTCCGCGGGGGAGTGTCCAATGAGCAGTTCTTC; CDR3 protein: CAISDLRGGVSNEQFF
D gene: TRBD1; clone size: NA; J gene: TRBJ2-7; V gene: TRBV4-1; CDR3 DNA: TGCGCCAGCAGCCAAGATCTGCGACAGGGGACCTACGAGCAGTACTTC; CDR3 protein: CASSQDLRQGTYEQYF
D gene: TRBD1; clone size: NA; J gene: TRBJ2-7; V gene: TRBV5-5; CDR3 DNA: TGTGCCAGCAGCTCCCCTCCACGACAGGGCTACGAGCAGTACTTC; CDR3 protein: CASSSPPRQGYEQYF
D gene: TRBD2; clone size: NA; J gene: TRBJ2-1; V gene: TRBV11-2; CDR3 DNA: TGTGCCAGCAGCACAACTAGCGGGCCCTACAATGAGCAGTTCTTC; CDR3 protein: CASSTTSGPYNEQFF
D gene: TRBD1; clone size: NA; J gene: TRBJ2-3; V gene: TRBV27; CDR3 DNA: TGTGCCAGCAGTTTATGGGGACAGGGGTCAGATACGCAGTATTTT; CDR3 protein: CASSLWGQGSDTQYF
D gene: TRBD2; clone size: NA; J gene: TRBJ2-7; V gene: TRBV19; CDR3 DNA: TGTGCCAGTAGTAGGGGACTAGCGGACTACGAGCAGTACTTC; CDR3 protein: CASSRGLADYEQYF
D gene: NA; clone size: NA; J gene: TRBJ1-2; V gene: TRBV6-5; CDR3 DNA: TGTGCCAGCAGCTCCGACGGGGGGGACTATGGCTACACCTTC; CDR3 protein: CASSSDGGDYGYTF
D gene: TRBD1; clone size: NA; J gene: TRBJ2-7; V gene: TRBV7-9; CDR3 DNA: TGTGCCAGCAGCTCCGGGACAGGGTTATACGAGCAGTACTTC; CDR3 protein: CASSSGTGLYEQYF
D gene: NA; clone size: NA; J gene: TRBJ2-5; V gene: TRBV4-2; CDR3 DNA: TGTGCCAGCAGCCAAGTCGAAGAGACCCAGTACTTC; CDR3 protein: CASSQVEETQYF
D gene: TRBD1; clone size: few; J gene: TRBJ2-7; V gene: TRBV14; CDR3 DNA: TGTGCCAGCAGCCAAGGCAGGACAGGGGGCTACGAGCAGTACTTC; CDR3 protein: CASSQGRTGGYEQYF
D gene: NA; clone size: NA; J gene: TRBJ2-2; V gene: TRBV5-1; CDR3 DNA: TGCGCCAGCAGCGCCGGACTGATGAACACCGGGGAGCTGTTTTTT; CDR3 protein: CASSAGLMNTGELFF
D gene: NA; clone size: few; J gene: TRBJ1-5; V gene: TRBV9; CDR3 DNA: TGTGCCAGCAGCCCCGGCAGGGGCAATCAGCCCCAGCATTTT; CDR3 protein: CASSPGRGNQPQHF
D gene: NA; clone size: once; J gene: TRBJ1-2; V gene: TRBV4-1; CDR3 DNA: TGCGCCAGCAGCCAAGTCTCGGCAGGGGCTAACTATGGCTACACCTTC; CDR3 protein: CASSQVSAGANYGYTF
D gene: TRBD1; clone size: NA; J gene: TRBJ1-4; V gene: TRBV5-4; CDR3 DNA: TGTGCCAGCAGCGCCCGCGGACAGGGGGTGGAAAAACTGTTTTTT; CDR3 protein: CASSARGQGVEKLFF
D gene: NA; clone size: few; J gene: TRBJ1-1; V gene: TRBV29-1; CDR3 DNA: TGCAGCGTTTACCCCGGGGGGCCCACTGAAGCTTTCTTT; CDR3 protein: CSVYPGGPTEAFF
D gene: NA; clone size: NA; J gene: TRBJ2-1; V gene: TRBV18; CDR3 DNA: TGTGCCAGCTCACCAGAGGCAGGGATCCACAATGAGCAGTTCTTC; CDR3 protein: CASSPEAGIHNEQFF
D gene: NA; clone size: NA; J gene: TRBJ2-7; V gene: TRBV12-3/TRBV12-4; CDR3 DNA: TGTGCCAGCAGTTTAGCCCAAAACTACGAGCAGTACTTC; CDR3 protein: CASSLAQNYEQYF
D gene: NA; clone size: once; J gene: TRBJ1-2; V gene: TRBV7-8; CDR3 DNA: TGTGCCAGCAGCTTATCCGCTAACGGGGGGTCCAACTATGGCTACACCTTC; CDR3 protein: CASSLSANGGSNYGYTF
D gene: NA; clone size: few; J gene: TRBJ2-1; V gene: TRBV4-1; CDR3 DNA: TGCGCCAGCAGCCAAGAGGGCAGCCAAACTCAGCAGTTCTTC; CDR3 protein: CASSQEGSQTQQFF
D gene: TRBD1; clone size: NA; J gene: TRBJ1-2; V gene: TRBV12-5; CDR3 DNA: TGTGCTAGTGGTTTGGTAGGACAGGGCGTCTATGGCTACACCTTC; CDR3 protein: CASGLVGQGVYGYTF
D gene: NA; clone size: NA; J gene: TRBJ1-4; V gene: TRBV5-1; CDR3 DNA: TGCGCCAGCAGCTCCTCGGGACAAACGGCGGAAAAACTGTTTTTT; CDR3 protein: CASSSSGQTAEKLFF
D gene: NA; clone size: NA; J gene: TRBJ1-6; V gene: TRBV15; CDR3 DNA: TGTGCCACCAGCAGGACAGTTCGGAATTCACCCCTCCACTTT; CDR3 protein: CATSRTVRNSPLHF
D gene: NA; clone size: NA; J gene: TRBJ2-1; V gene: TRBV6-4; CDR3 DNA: TGTGCCAGCAGTGCCGATTTTCTCGGTGAGCAGTTCTTC; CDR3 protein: CASSADFLGEQFF
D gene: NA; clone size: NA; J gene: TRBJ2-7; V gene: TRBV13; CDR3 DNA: TGTGCCAGCAGCTCCCCGGCGGGGACCCCCTACGAGCAGTACTTC; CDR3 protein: CASSSPAGTPYEQYF
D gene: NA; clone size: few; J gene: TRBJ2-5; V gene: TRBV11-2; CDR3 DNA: TGTGCCAGCAGCCCCATTATGAGTAGTCAAGAGACCCAGTACTTC; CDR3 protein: CASSPIMSSQETQYF
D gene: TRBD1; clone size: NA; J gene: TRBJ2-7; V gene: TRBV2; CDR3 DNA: TGTGCCAGCAGTGTTGGGACAGGGGGCATCTCCTACGAGCAGTACTTC; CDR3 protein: CASSVGTGGISYEQYF
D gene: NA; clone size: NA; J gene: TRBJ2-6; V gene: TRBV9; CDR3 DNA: TGTGCCAGCAGCGTTGGGGGCCCTGGGGCCAACGTCCTGACTTTC; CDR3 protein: CASSVGGPGANVLTF
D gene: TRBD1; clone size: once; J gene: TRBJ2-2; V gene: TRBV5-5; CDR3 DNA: TGTGCCAGCAGCTATGACGACAGGGGAGGCACCGGGGAGCTGTTTTTT; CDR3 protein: CASSYDDRGGTGELFF
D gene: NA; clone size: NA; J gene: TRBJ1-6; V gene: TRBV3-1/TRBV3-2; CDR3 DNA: TGTGCCAGCAGCCAAGATTTACGGAGCTCCTATAATTCACCCCTCCACTTT; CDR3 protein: CASSQDLRSSYNSPLHF
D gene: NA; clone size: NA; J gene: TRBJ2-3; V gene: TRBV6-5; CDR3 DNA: TGTGCCAGCAGAAAAACAGGAGGCACAGATACGCAGTATTTT; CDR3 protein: CASRKTGGTDTQYF
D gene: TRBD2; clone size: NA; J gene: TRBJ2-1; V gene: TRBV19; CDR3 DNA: TGTGCCAGTAGTGCGGCGCGGGGGGGGACTAACAATGAGCAGTTCTTC; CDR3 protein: CASSAARGGTNNEQFF
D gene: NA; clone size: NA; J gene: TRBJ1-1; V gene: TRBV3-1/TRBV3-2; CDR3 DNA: TGTGCCAGCAGCTGGGAGGGGCCCTCTGAAGCTTTCTTT; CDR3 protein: CASSWEGPSEAFF
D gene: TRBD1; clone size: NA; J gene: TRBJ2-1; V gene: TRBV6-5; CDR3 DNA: TGTGCCAGCAGTCATCACGACAGGGGGCTTGATGAGCAGTTCTTC; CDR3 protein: CASSHHDRGLDEQFF
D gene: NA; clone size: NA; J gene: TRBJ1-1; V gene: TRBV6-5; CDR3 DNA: TGTGCCAGCAGTCATCTAGGCGGCTTGAACACTGAAGCTTTCTTT; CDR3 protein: CASSHLGGLNTEAFF